A single sample is the source of the 10 T cell receptor beta chains below, sequenced in a study of T cell clonality in common variable immunodeficiency. General study results and limits: In common variable immunodeficiency, TCR beta chains reportedly carried fewer deletions and N-nucleotide insertions.

These TCRs are of unknown antigen specificity. Here immunoSEQ multiplex PCR was the method, and the copy in TCRdb shows in-frame clones only, minus some. There are around 21,000 clones in the sample, none observed a single time. Input material: peripheral blood mononuclear cells. Receptors were obtained from a human donor with common variable immunodeficiency.

This clone was found many times. The read finishes 3 residues shy of the CDR3 end, and the germline J gene is used to complete it. The J gene is TRBJ2-1, the V gene TRBV10-3; 15 bases align to TRBD2. Germline V gene sequence: CDR1 ENHRY, CDR2 SYGVKD. Trimming at V came to 6 bases and at J to 7 bases, leaving 1 base not matched to a gene. The CDR3 contains 14 residues. CDR3 DNA (partial): TGTGCCATCAGGGGGACTAGCGGGAGGAATGAG. It yields the protein CAIRGTSGRNE. The whole CDR3 protein reads CAIRGTSGRNEQFF.

This clone has just a few counts. Read coverage stops 3 residues before the CDR3 terminus; the germline J gene supplies the remainder. V gene TRBV7-2 combines with J gene TRBJ2-7; D ambiguous. Trimming took 5 bases from V and 0 from J, leaving 14 bases between them. The germline V gene has CDR1 SGHTA and CDR2 FQGNSA. The CDR3 loop spans 15 amino acids. The part of the CDR3 DNA that was read is TGTGCCAGCAGCAGTATGGGCGCAAGCTCCTACGAG. It encodes CASSSMGASSYE. The full-length CDR3 reads as CASSSMGASSYEQYF.

This clone was observed at least ten times. The CDR3 end is not reached by the read, which stops 3 residues before it; the germline J gene fills it in. The rearrangement uses TRBV5-1 and TRBJ1-2, with D perhaps TRBD1 (5 bases). This CDR3 comprises 13 residues. V shed 1 base and J shed 3 bases, with 7 bases lying between them. Germline V gene data show CDR1 as SGHRS and CDR2 as YFSETQ. CDR3 bases read: TGCGCCAGCAGCTTGATAGGGGACTATGGC. This sequence encodes CASSLIGDYG. The CDR3 as a whole reads CASSLIGDYGYTF.

In this sample, this clone turned up a few times. Coverage ceases 3 residues before the CDR3 finishes, and the germline J gene fills in the end. The rearrangement links TRBV7-2 to TRBJ2-5, with TRBD2 as a possible D gene (5 bases). The germline V gene encodes CDR1 SGHTA and CDR2 FQGNSA. V was clipped by 2 bases and J by 4 bases, with 11 bases between them. This CDR3 comprises 14 residues. The CDR3 protein is CASSLLGRGETQYF. The covered CDR3 bases are TGTGCCAGCAGCTTATTGGGCCGGGGAGAGACC.

This clone was counted many times. The CDR3 end lies 3 residues beyond the end of the read and is filled in from the germline J gene. J is TRBJ2-5 and V is TRBV20-1, with TRBD2 identical over 8 bases. There are 13 residues in the CDR3. After removal of 7 bases from V and 5 bases from J, the junction contained 9 bases not matched to a gene. CDR1 and CDR2 (germline): DFQATT, SNEGSKA (reference sequence). The CDR3 loop reads CSVKRGTVETQYF. Incomplete CDR3 DNA: TGCAGTGTTAAGCGGGGGACCGTGGAGACC.

This clone was found many times. The CDR3 goes on 3 residues after the read ends, and that part is filled in from the germline J gene. The chain has TRBV7-2 and TRBJ1-1; D is uncertain. The germline V and J ends were trimmed by 0 bases and 0 bases, with 14 bases remaining between them. CDR1 and CDR2 (germline): SGHTA, FQGNSA. This CDR3 region has 17 residues. The sequenced part of the CDR3 DNA is TGTGCCAGCAGCTTAGCCAGAAACAGAGGGCTGAACACTGAA. Its protein is CASSLARNRGLNTE. The full CDR3 protein reads CASSLARNRGLNTEAFF.

This clone has ten or more counts. The CDR3 end is not reached by the read, which stops 3 residues before it; the germline J gene fills it in. The chain couples TRBV6-2 or TRBV6-3 to TRBJ1-1; TRBD1 is a possible D gene (6 bases). The CDR3 sequence is 17 residues long. Germline V CDR1 and CDR2: MNHEY, SVGEGT. Trimming left V 3 bases short and J 1 base short, with 18 bases between. The CDR3 bases that were read are TGTGCCAGCAGTTATAGGTGGAGGGGGTTGGAGAACACTGAA. This codes for CASSYRWRGLENTE. The entire CDR3 protein reads CASSYRWRGLENTEAFF.

The sample holds many counts of this clone. The read ends 3 residues early relative to the CDR3; the germline J gene fills the gap. The chain employs TRBV7-9 and TRBJ2-1; D possibly corresponds to TRBD2 (7 bases). Trimming took off 5 bases at V and 2 bases at J, with 13 bases between the two ends. This CDR3 has 15 residues. The germline V gene has CDR1 SEHNR and CDR2 FQNEAQ (reference sequence). The CDR3 protein is CASSARGAAYNEQFF. CDR3 bases read: TGTGCCAGCAGCGCACGGGGGGCAGCCTACAATGAG.

Regarding this clone: With the read ending 3 residues before the CDR3 end, the germline J gene is used to fill in that end. The rearrangement uses TRBV7-2 and TRBJ1-5; D gene ambiguous. CDR1 and CDR2 from the germline V gene are SGHTA and FQGNSA. V dropped 3 bases and J dropped 2 bases, with 5 bases sitting between them. There are 13 residues in the CDR3. The CDR3 bases that were read are TGTGCCAGCAGCTTGAGGGGCAATCAGCCC. Translating it yields CASSLRGNQP. The complete CDR3 reads CASSLRGNQPQHF.

This clone turned up a few times. From the germline J gene comes the end of the CDR3, since the read stops 3 residues before it. The rearrangement joins TRBV19 to TRBJ2-3; unclear D gene. V was cut by 10 bases and J by 2 bases, with 19 bases left in between. Germline V gives CDR1 LNHDA, CDR2 SQIVND (reference sequence). The CDR3 covers 15 residues. This CDR3 reads CATTLTHDFTDTQYF. CDR3 DNA (partial): TGTGCCACTACATTAACCCACGACTTCACAGATACG.